At least ten counts were recorded for the clone carrying this T cell receptor beta chain. As yet, its antigen is unknown. The record originates from a study of blood T cells in healthy people across ages. Findings and caveats of the study: Observed TCR beta diversity showed a strong correlation with the percentage of naive T cells as measured by flow cytometry.

A J-beta primer mix and a sample-barcoded 5' primer were used in a second PCR of about 7 to 12 cycles. One entry per CDR3 protein, called by TCRdb with MiXCR from the 5' RACE reads. Seen here are 730,000 or so distinct CDR3 sequences, 43% observed once, and the top ten hold about 20%. The CDR3 is made up of 17 amino acids. Germline lookup yields CDR1 LGHDT and CDR2 YNNKEL (reference sequence). The trim removed 6 bases at V and 0 bases at J, leaving 11 bases unmatched. Sequencing was performed on blood. The chain combines TRBV3-1 with TRBJ2-1, with 7 bases fitting TRBD1. This clonotype was sampled from a woman aged 55-70 years in good health. This CDR3 reads CASRPHRGESSYNEQFF. The CDR3 bases are TGTGCCAGCAGACCGCACAGGGGCGAATCCTCCTACAATGAGCAGTTCTTC.